This T cell receptor (beta chain) was obtained from a study of cytomegalovirus exposure and HLA in healthy donors. The germline V and J ends were trimmed by 5 bases and 2 bases, with 10 bases remaining between them. This CDR3 has 13 residues. Germline V lookup: CDR1 SNHLY, CDR2 FYNNEI. Primers included in the PCR were 60 Vbeta and 13 Jbeta primers. The table came from immunoSEQ multiplex PCR; TCRdb's copy has only in-frame clones and leaves some out. Of 90,000 to 100,000 clones in the sample, roughly 70% were seen once. Sequenced sample: PBMCs. The sequence was collected from a man aged 45-60 years in good health and CMV-seronegative. The rearrangement uses TRBV2 and TRBJ2-7; possible D gene TRBD1, 6 bases. The CDR3: CASSRQVTYEQYF. In DNA, the CDR3 is TGTGCCAGCAGTAGACAGGTGACCTACGAGCAGTACTTC.